This T cell receptor (beta chain) stems from a study of identical twins. Deletions cut 3 bases from V and 7 bases from J, with 11 bases between. The CDR3 sequence is 12 residues long. Germline V gene sequence: CDR1 SGHRS, CDR2 YFSETQ. TCRdb re-derived calls from the 5' RACE reads in MiXCR, one entry per CDR3 protein. Of around 1.7 million distinct CDR3 sequences listed, under 35% were seen once; the top ten hold 0.25% to 0.3%. This clonotype was seen a few times. Sequenced: cord blood. The V call is TRBV5-1, the J call TRBJ2-7, with no clear D. The clonotype was recovered from a newborn girl in good health. CDR3 loop: CASSSDNGEQYF. The CDR3 bases are TGCGCCAGCAGCTCCGATAATGGGGAGCAGTACTTC.